This TCR beta chain was profiled in a study of OX40 agonist ivuxolimab in advanced cancers. Study at large: An agonistic human IgG2 monoclonal antibody against OX40 (CD134) was given.

Sequenced by immunoSEQ multiplex PCR; TCRdb stores in-frame clones only, minus some. The sample has more than 75,000 clones; around four fifths are singletons. Study results and caveats: The mean number of expanded clones was higher in CD8+ T cells than in CD4+.

On this clone itself: Its cognate antigen is unknown.

The CDR3 loop spans 15 amino acids. V lost 0 bases, J lost 4 bases, and 6 bases stayed unmatched. CDR1 is SGHRS and CDR2 is YFSETQ in the germline V gene. The sample in question was CD4+ or CD8+ T cells sorted from blood, obtained in a trial of the OX40 agonist ivuxolimab. The rearrangement joins TRBV5-1 to TRBJ1-1; TRBD1 matches 7 bases. This TCR was sampled from an adult with an advanced solid tumor such as melanoma, head and neck, liver or kidney cancer. CDR3 amino acids: CASSLDGRGATEAFF. CDR3 nucleotide sequence: TGCGCCAGCAGCTTGGATGGCAGGGGGGCCACTGAAGCTTTCTTT.